A selection of T cell receptor beta chains follows, all from one sample in a study of blood T cell repertoires in COVID-19. TCRdb keeps only in-frame clones here, not all; method: immunoSEQ multiplex PCR. The table records some 110,000 clones, around 83% of them present only once. Sequences were obtained from peripheral blood. The receptors come from a woman older than 75 with COVID-19, enrolled during active disease. CDR3s include the opening cysteine and the closing phenylalanine or tryptophan. D genes are given only for firm matches. The size entry is marked missing in some rows and otherwise reads once, few, many or a size class.

D,size,J,V,DNA,CDR3
NA,NA,TRBJ2-7,TRBV5-4,TGTGCCAGCAGCTTGCCCGGCTACGAGCAGTACTTC,CASSLPGYEQYF
NA,NA,TRBJ2-7,TRBV4-1,TGCGCCAGCAGCCAAGAAATCCACGGCTACGAGCAGTACTTC,CASSQEIHGYEQYF
TRBD1,NA,TRBJ1-3,TRBV6-5,TGTGCCAGCGCCCCCGACAGGGGATACACCATATATTTT,CASAPDRGYTIYF
NA,NA,TRBJ2-7,TRBV6-2/TRBV6-3,TGTGCCAGCAGCAACCCTACGGAGCAGTACTTC,CASSNPTEQYF
TRBD1,NA,TRBJ1-1,TRBV28,TGTGCCAGCAGAGTAGGACAGGCTGAAGCTTTCTTT,CASRVGQAEAFF
NA,NA,TRBJ2-1,TRBV6-2/TRBV6-3,TGTGCCAGCGGTTGGAGTAACTCCTACAATGAGCAGTTCTTC,CASGWSNSYNEQFF
NA,NA,TRBJ1-1,TRBV11-2,TGTGCCAGCAGCTTAAACTGGAACACTGAAGCTTTCTTT,CASSLNWNTEAFF
TRBD1,few,TRBJ1-2,TRBV28,TGTGCCAGCAGTTCAGGACAGGGTTCTTTTTACTATGGCTACACCTTC,CASSSGQGSFYYGYTF
TRBD2,NA,TRBJ2-1,TRBV5-4,TGTGCCAGCAGCTTGGGCGGGAGTAACTACAATGAGCAGTTCTTC,CASSLGGSNYNEQFF
NA,NA,TRBJ2-3,TRBV7-9,TGTGCCAGCAGCCCGTTCACAGATACGCAGTATTTT,CASSPFTDTQYF
NA,NA,TRBJ1-4,TRBV19,TGTGCCAGTAGTATCCGGGGGACTAATGAAAAACTGTTTTTT,CASSIRGTNEKLFF
TRBD1,NA,TRBJ1-2,TRBV6-1,TGTGCCAGCAGTGAAGCGAGACAGGGGGCTTTAGGCTACACCTTC,CASSEARQGALGYTF
NA,NA,TRBJ2-5,TRBV25-1,TGTGCCAGCAGTGAGGGGGCTCGAGAGACCCAGTACTTC,CASSEGARETQYF
NA,NA,TRBJ1-3,TRBV6-5,TGTGCCAGCAGGCCCGACCGGGTAGGGGCCATATATTTT,CASRPDRVGAIYF
NA,once,TRBJ2-5,TRBV5-1,TGCGCCAGCAGCTTGGGCGGGAAGCGAGGGGAGACCCAGTACTTC,CASSLGGKRGETQYF
NA,NA,TRBJ2-6,TRBV9,TGTGCCAGCAGCCAGATGCCTGGGGCCAACGTCCTGACTTTC,CASSQMPGANVLTF
NA,few,TRBJ2-1,TRBV6-6,TGTGCCAGCAGTTACTCGATAGGTCTAGCGATCAATGAGCAGTTCTTC,CASSYSIGLAINEQFF
NA,NA,TRBJ1-4,TRBV5-5,TGTGCCAGCAGCTTGGGTACAACTAATGAAAAACTGTTTTTT,CASSLGTTNEKLFF
NA,NA,TRBJ1-1,TRBV6-5,TGTGCCAGCACCCCCGCTATTTCCTCTGAAGCTTTCTTT,CASTPAISSEAFF
TRBD1,few,TRBJ1-2,TRBV5-1,TGCGCCAGCAGCCCTCGGACAGGGGATGGCTACACCTTC,CASSPRTGDGYTF
TRBD1,NA,TRBJ1-1,TRBV28,TGTGCCAGCAGGGACAGGGGGAAGGGAACTGAAGCTTTCTTT,CASRDRGKGTEAFF
NA,NA,TRBJ1-2,TRBV28,TGTGCCAGCAGTTTGACCGGCCAGTCGGGGGGCGCCAACTATGGCTACACCTTC,CASSLTGQSGGANYGYTF
TRBD1,once,TRBJ1-1,TRBV7-6,TGTGCCAGCAGCTCCCCGGGACAGGGGGCTGAAGCTTTCTTT,CASSSPGQGAEAFF
NA,NA,TRBJ2-7,TRBV2,TGTGCCAGCAGTGAGGGGGGACTTGGCCCCGAGCAGTACTTC,CASSEGGLGPEQYF
NA,NA,TRBJ1-5,TRBV28,TGTGCCAGCAGCCCCGGGACTTCCAATCAGCCCCAGCATTTT,CASSPGTSNQPQHF
TRBD1,few,TRBJ1-1,TRBV29-1,TGCAGCGCGGCCGAGACAGGGGCACCGGGTATGAGCACTGAAGCTTTCTTT,CSAAETGAPGMSTEAFF
NA,NA,TRBJ1-4,TRBV10-3,TGTGCCATCAGTGTCCAGTCTAATGAAAAACTGTTTTTT,CAISVQSNEKLFF
NA,NA,TRBJ1-5,TRBV28,TGTGCCAGCAGAGGAGGGAACAATCAGCCCCAGCATTTT,CASRGGNNQPQHF
TRBD1,NA,TRBJ1-3,TRBV28,TGTGCCAGCAGTCAAAGCGCCGGGACAGGGGGCAGATTTGGAAACACCATATATTTT,CASSQSAGTGGRFGNTIYF
TRBD1,NA,TRBJ2-7,TRBV7-3,TGTGCCAGCAGCGCCGGGACAGGGTCTTCGGTGCAGTACTTC,CASSAGTGSSVQYF
NA,NA,TRBJ1-1,TRBV6-2/TRBV6-3,TGTGCCAGCAGCCTTTACGTAGGACTTTCGAACACTGAAGCTTTCTTT,CASSLYVGLSNTEAFF
TRBD1,NA,TRBJ1-1,TRBV27,TGTGCCAGCAGTTTTGACAGGGTGAACACTGAAGCTTTCTTT,CASSFDRVNTEAFF
TRBD1,NA,TRBJ1-5,TRBV28,TGTGCCAGCAGTTTAAGCCGGAGGACAGGGGTTCAGCCCCAGCATTTT,CASSLSRRTGVQPQHF
TRBD2,NA,TRBJ2-1,TRBV3-1/TRBV3-2,TGTGCCAGCAGCCCTACTAGCGGGAGCTACAATGAGCAGTTCTTC,CASSPTSGSYNEQFF
TRBD2,NA,TRBJ2-2,TRBV28,TGTGCCAGCAGCCCTAGCGGGAGATCTACCGGGGAGCTGTTTTTT,CASSPSGRSTGELFF
NA,NA,TRBJ2-1,TRBV7-7,TGTGCTAGCAGCTTCGGACAGAGCTCCTACAATGAGCAGTTCTTC,CASSFGQSSYNEQFF
TRBD1,NA,TRBJ1-5,TRBV15,TGTGCCACCAGCATGCAGGGGGCAGGGCAGCCCCAGCATTTT,CATSMQGAGQPQHF
TRBD1,NA,TRBJ1-5,TRBV28,TGTGCCAGCAAATCGACAGGGAAAGCCAATCAGCCCCAGCATTTT,CASKSTGKANQPQHF
TRBD2,NA,TRBJ2-2,TRBV4-2,TGTGCCAGCAGCCCCCGGGGGGTAGCGGGCCACACCGGGGAGCTGTTTTTT,CASSPRGVAGHTGELFF
NA,NA,TRBJ2-3,TRBV28,TGTGCCAGCAAAAGGAGGACTAGCACAGATACGCAGTATTTT,CASKRRTSTDTQYF
TRBD1,NA,TRBJ2-5,TRBV7-2,TGTGCCAGCAGCCAAAGACAGGGTCAAGAGACCCAGTACTTC,CASSQRQGQETQYF
TRBD1,NA,TRBJ1-2,TRBV12-3/TRBV12-4,TGTGCCACCCAGGGGGCTGAGAACTATGGCTACACCTTC,CATQGAENYGYTF
NA,NA,TRBJ1-4,TRBV5-1,TGCGCCAGCAGCTCCGCGGGGGCCGGGGAGGGCGAAAAACTGTTTTTT,CASSSAGAGEGEKLFF
NA,NA,TRBJ2-6,TRBV28,TGTGCCAGCAGTTCATCGGGAGGGGCCAACGTCCTGACTTTC,CASSSSGGANVLTF
NA,NA,TRBJ1-3,TRBV3-1/TRBV3-2,TGTGCCAGCAGCCCCTCGTACGGGAACTCTGGAAACACCATATATTTT,CASSPSYGNSGNTIYF
TRBD2,once,TRBJ2-2,TRBV7-2,TGTGCCAGCAGCTTATCTACTAGCGGCTACGGGGAGCTGTTTTTT,CASSLSTSGYGELFF
TRBD2,once,TRBJ2-7,TRBV5-4,TGTGCCAGCAGCTCGACTAGCGGGAGAAGCGAGCAGTACTTC,CASSSTSGRSEQYF